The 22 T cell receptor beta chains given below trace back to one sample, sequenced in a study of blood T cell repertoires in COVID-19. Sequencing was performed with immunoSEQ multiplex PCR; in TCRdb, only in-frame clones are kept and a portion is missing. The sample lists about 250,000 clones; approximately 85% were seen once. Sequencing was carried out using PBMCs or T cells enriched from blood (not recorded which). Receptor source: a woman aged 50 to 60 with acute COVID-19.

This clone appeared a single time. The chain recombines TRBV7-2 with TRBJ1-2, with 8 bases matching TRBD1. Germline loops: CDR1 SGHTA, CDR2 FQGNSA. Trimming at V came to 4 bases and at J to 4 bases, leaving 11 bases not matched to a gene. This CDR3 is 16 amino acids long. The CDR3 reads CASSSRADRVVYGYTF. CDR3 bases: TGTGCCAGCAGCTCTAGGGCGGACAGGGTTGTCTATGGCTACACCTTC.

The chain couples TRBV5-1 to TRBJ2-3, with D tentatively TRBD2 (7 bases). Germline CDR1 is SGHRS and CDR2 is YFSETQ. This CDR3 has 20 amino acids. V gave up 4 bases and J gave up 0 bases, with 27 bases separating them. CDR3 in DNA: TGCGCCAGCAGCCCCTTAGGTCCGGTCGGGGGGCCCCAAAGCACAGATACGCAGTATTTT. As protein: CASSPLGPVGGPQSTDTQYF.

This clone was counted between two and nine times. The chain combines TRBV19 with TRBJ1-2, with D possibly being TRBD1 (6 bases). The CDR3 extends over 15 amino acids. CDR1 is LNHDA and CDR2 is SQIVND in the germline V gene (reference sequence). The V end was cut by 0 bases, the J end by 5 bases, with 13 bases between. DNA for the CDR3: TGTGCCAGTAGTATAGATCGGAAAGGGGGTTATGGCTACACCTTC. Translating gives CASSIDRKGGYGYTF.

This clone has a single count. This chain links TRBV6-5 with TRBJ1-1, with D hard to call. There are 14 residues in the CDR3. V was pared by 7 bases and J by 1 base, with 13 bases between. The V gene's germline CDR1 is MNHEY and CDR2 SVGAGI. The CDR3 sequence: CASNNRRKNTEAFF. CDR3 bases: TGTGCCAGCAACAATAGGCGGAAGAACACTGAAGCTTTCTTT.

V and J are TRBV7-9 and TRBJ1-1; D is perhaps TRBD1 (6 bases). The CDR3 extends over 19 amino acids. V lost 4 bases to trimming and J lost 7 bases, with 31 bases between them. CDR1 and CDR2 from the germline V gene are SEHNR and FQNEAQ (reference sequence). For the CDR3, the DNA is TGTGCCAGCAGCTCCCTCGAGGGTAAGCGCCAGGGGACGCCTCTTGAAGCTTTCTTT. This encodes CASSSLEGKRQGTPLEAFF.

CDR3 sequence (DNA): TGTGCCAGCAGCCAAGGGGGGGGCCAAGAGACCCAGTACTTC. It specifies CASSQGGGQETQYF. The rearrangement links TRBV14 to TRBJ2-5; TRBD2 matches at 7 bases. Germline lookup yields CDR1 SGHDN and CDR2 FVKESK. J gave up 1 base and V 1 base, and 0 bases lay outside the gene matches. The CDR3 contains 14 residues.

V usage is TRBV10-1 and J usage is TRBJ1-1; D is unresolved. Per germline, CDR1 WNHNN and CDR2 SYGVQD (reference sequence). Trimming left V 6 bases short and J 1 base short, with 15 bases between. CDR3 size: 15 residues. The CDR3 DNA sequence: TGCGCCAGCAGATACACCATATCAAGGAACACTGAAGCTTTCTTT. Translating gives CASRYTISRNTEAFF.

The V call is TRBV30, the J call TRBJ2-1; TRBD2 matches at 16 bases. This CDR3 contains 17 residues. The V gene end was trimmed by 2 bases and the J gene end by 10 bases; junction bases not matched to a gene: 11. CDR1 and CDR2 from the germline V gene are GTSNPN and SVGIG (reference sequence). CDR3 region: CAWSKGLAGGRGREQFF. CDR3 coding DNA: TGTGCCTGGAGTAAGGGACTAGCGGGGGGGCGAGGACGGGAGCAGTTCTTC.

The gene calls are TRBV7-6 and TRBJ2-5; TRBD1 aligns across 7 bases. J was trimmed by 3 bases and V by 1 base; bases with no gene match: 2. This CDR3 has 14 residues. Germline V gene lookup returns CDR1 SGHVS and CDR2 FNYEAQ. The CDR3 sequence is CASSLVQGKETQYF. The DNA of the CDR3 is TGTGCCAGCAGCTTAGTACAGGGGAAAGAGACCCAGTACTTC.

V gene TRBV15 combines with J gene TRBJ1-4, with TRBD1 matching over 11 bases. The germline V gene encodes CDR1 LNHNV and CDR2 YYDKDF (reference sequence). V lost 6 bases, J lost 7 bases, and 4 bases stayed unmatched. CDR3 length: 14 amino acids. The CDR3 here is CATSRDRGSEKLFF. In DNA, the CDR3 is TGTGCCACCAGTCGGGACAGGGGGAGTGAAAAACTGTTTTTT.

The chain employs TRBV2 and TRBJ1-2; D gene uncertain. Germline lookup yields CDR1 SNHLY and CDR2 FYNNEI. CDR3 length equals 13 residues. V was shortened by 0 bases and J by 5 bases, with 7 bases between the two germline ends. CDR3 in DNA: TGTGCCAGCAGTGAAGCGGCTGATTATGGCTACACCTTC. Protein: CASSEAADYGYTF.

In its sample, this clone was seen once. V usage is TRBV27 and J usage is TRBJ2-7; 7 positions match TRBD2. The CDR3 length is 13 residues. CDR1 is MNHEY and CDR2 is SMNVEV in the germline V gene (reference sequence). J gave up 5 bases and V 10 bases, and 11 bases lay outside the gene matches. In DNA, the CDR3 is TGTGCCACACAAACAGGCGCGGGAGACGAGCAGTACTTC. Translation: CATQTGAGDEQYF.

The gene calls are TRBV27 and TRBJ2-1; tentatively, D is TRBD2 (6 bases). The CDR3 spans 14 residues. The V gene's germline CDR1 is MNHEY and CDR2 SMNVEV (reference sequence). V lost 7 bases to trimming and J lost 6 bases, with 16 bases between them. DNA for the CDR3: TGTGCCAGCAAGGGACTGATTCAAGGCAATGAGCAGTTCTTC. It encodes CASKGLIQGNEQFF.

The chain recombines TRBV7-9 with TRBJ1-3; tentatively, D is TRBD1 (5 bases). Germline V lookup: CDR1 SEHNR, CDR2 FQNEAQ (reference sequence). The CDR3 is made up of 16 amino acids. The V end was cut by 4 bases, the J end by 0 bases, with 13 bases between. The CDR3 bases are TGTGCCAGCAGCTGGGGGGACCGAGACTCTGGAAACACCATATATTTT. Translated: CASSWGDRDSGNTIYF.

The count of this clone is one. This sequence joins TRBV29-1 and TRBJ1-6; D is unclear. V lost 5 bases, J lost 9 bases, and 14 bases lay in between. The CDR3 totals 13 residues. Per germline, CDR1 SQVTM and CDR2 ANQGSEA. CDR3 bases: TGCAGCGTTCAAAACAAACGGGGTTCACCCCTCCACTTT. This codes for CSVQNKRGSPLHF.

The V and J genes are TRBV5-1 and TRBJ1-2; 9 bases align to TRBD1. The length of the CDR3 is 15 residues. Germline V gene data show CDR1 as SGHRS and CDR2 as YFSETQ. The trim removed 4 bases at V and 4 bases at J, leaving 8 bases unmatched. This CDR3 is CASSPEGTGPYGYTF. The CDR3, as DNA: TGCGCCAGCAGCCCGGAGGGGACAGGGCCCTATGGCTACACCTTC.

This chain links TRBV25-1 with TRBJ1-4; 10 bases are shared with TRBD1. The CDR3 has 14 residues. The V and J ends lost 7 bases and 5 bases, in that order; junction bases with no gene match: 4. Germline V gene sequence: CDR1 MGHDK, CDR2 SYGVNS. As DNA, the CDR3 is TGTGCCAGCACCCCGGACAGGGGGAATGAAAAACTGTTTTTT. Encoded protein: CASTPDRGNEKLFF.

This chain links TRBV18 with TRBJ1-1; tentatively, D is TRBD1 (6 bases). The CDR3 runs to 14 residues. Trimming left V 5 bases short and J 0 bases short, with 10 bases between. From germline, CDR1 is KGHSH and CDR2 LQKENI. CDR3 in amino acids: CASSFRQVNTEAFF. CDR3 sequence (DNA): TGTGCCAGCTCATTTCGACAGGTGAACACTGAAGCTTTCTTT. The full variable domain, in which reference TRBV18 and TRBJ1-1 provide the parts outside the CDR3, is NAGVMQNPRHLVRRRGQEARLRCSPMKGHSHVYWYRQLPEEGLKFMVYLQKENIIDESGMPKERFSAEFPKEGPSILRIQQVVRGDSAAYFCASSFRQVNTEAFFGQGTRLTVV.

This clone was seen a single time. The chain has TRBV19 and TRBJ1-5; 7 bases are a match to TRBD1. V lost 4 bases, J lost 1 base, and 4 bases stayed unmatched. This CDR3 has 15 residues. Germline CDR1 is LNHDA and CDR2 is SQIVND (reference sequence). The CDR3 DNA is TGTGCCAGTAGTAAGACAGGGACCAGCAATCAGCCCCAGCATTTT. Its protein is CASSKTGTSNQPQHF.

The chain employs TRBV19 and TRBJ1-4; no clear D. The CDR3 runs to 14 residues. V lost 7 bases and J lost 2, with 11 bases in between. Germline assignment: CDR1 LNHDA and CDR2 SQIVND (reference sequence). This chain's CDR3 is CASTEVPTNEKLFF. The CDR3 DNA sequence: TGTGCCAGTACTGAGGTTCCGACTAATGAAAAACTGTTTTTT. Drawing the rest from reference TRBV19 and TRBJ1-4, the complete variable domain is DGGITQSPKYLFRKEGQNVTLSCEQNLNHDAMYWYRQDPGQGLRLIYYSQIVNDFQKGDIAEGYSVSREKKESFPLTVTSAQKNPTAFYLCASTEVPTNEKLFFGSGTQLSVL.

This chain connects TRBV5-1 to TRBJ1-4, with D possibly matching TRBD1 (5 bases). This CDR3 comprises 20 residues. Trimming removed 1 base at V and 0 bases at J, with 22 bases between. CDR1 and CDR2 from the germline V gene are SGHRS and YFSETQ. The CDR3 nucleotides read TGCGCCAGCAGCTTGCTCCCAATAGGGGTGGGCGCGGCAACTAATGAAAAACTGTTTTTT. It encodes CASSLLPIGVGAATNEKLFF.

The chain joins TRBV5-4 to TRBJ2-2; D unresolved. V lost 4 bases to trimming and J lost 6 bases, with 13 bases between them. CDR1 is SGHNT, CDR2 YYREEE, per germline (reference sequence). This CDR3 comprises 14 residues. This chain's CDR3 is CASSQDFLSGELFF. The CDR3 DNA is TGTGCCAGCAGCCAAGACTTCTTATCCGGGGAGCTGTTTTTT. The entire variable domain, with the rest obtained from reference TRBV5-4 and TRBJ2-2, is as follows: ETGVTQSPTHLIKTRGQQVTLRCSSQSGHNTVSWYQQALGQGPQFIFQYYREEENGRGNFPPRFSGLQFPNYSSELNVNALELDDSALYLCASSQDFLSGELFFGEGSRLTVL.